Listed below are T cell receptor beta chains from one sample, sequenced in a study of monozygotic twins with inflammatory bowel disease. TCRdb reprocessed the 5' RACE reads and stores each CDR3 protein as one record, lacking DNA. The sample features some 160,000 distinct CDR3 sequences, with around 6.8% in its top ten. Sequenced sample: blood. These receptors came from a human donor with ulcerative colitis or Crohn's disease, or a healthy co-twin of an affected twin (not recorded which). The CDR3 runs from the conserved cysteine through the conserved F or W. Fields, in order: V gene, J gene, CDR3 protein.

v_call: TRBV6-2/TRBV6-3
j_call: TRBJ2-1
cdr3_aa: CASSSIRGNEQFF

v_call: TRBV28
j_call: TRBJ2-3
cdr3_aa: CASSQAGQGGDTQYF

v_call: TRBV5-1
j_call: TRBJ2-3
cdr3_aa: CASSSSSGGVTDTQYF

v_call: TRBV20-1
j_call: TRBJ1-2
cdr3_aa: CSARVPGQSDYYGYTF

v_call: TRBV5-6
j_call: TRBJ2-5
cdr3_aa: CASSDGDWEETQYF

v_call: TRBV5-1
j_call: TRBJ2-7
cdr3_aa: CASSFRTFGYEQYF

v_call: TRBV5-6
j_call: TRBJ2-1
cdr3_aa: CASRYTNSPSEQFF

v_call: TRBV5-1
j_call: TRBJ2-7
cdr3_aa: CASSLAGKEQYF

v_call: TRBV3-1
j_call: TRBJ2-5
cdr3_aa: CASSPASGTQYF

v_call: TRBV6-5
j_call: TRBJ1-1
cdr3_aa: CASSSTRGGDTEAFF

v_call: TRBV29-1
j_call: TRBJ2-3
cdr3_aa: CSAVGDSDTQYF

v_call: TRBV5-4
j_call: TRBJ1-2
cdr3_aa: CASSLPGSAAGYTF

v_call: TRBV29-1
j_call: TRBJ2-7
cdr3_aa: CSVGDYAEQYF

v_call: TRBV27
j_call: TRBJ2-1
cdr3_aa: CASSLRPNEQFF

v_call: TRBV4-3
j_call: TRBJ1-4
cdr3_aa: CASSQDAQGNEKLFF

v_call: TRBV20-1
j_call: TRBJ1-2
cdr3_aa: CSAAPGDLLGYTF

v_call: TRBV29-1
j_call: TRBJ2-7
cdr3_aa: CSVAHMGVMEQYF

v_call: TRBV6-5
j_call: TRBJ2-3
cdr3_aa: CASVAIRVKSADTQYF

v_call: TRBV27
j_call: TRBJ1-5
cdr3_aa: CASSRPDQPQHF

v_call: TRBV6-2/TRBV6-3
j_call: TRBJ1-1
cdr3_aa: CASSSSPALQAFF

v_call: TRBV19
j_call: TRBJ2-1
cdr3_aa: CASRPGGGLGYNEQFF

v_call: TRBV5-1
j_call: TRBJ1-2
cdr3_aa: CASSTTGFGYTF

v_call: TRBV10-3
j_call: TRBJ2-7
cdr3_aa: CAISELQGAYEQYF

v_call: TRBV9
j_call: TRBJ2-5
cdr3_aa: CASSVEGRGGQYF

v_call: TRBV5-6
j_call: TRBJ1-1
cdr3_aa: CASSLARGRIEAFF

v_call: TRBV30
j_call: TRBJ2-3
cdr3_aa: CAWSPPGAGGTDTQYF

v_call: TRBV5-1
j_call: TRBJ2-7
cdr3_aa: CASSAIIPTGFYEQYF

v_call: TRBV12-3/TRBV12-4
j_call: TRBJ1-2
cdr3_aa: CASSPTGVRYGYTF

v_call: TRBV5-5
j_call: TRBJ2-1
cdr3_aa: CASSLSGNNEQFF

v_call: TRBV9
j_call: TRBJ2-3
cdr3_aa: CASSGLGTDTQYF

v_call: TRBV24-1
j_call: TRBJ2-5
cdr3_aa: CATSDPYRGETQYF

v_call: TRBV7-2
j_call: TRBJ2-7
cdr3_aa: CASSLVWVGTETYEQYF

v_call: TRBV4-1
j_call: TRBJ1-2
cdr3_aa: CASSQDPYGYTF

v_call: TRBV2
j_call: TRBJ2-2
cdr3_aa: CASSLFGGAVGELFF

v_call: TRBV15
j_call: TRBJ2-3
cdr3_aa: CATSRDYRGFDTQYF

v_call: TRBV5-5
j_call: TRBJ1-3
cdr3_aa: CASSLVSGKAGNTIYF

v_call: TRBV5-4
j_call: TRBJ2-7
cdr3_aa: CASSLESSSFNRDRAYEQYF

v_call: TRBV20-1
j_call: TRBJ1-5
cdr3_aa: CSARGGGQPQHF

v_call: TRBV20-1
j_call: TRBJ1-5
cdr3_aa: CSAGVNSNQPQHF

v_call: TRBV12-3/TRBV12-4
j_call: TRBJ1-2
cdr3_aa: CASSFRTGGMGGYTF